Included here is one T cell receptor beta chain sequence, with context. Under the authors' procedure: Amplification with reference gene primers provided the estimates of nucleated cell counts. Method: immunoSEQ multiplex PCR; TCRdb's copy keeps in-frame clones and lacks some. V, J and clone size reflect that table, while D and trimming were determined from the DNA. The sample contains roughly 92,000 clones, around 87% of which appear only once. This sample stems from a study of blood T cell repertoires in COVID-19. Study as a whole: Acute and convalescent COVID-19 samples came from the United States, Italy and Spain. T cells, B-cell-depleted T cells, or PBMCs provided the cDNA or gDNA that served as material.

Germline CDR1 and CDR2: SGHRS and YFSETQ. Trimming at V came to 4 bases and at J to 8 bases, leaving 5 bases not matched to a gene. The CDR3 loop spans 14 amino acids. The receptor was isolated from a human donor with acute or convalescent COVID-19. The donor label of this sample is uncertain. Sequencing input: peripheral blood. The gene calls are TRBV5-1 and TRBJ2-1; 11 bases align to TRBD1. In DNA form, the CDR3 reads TGCGCCAGCAGCCGGGGACAGGGGGAAGATGAGCAGTTCTTC. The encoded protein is CASSRGQGEDEQFF.